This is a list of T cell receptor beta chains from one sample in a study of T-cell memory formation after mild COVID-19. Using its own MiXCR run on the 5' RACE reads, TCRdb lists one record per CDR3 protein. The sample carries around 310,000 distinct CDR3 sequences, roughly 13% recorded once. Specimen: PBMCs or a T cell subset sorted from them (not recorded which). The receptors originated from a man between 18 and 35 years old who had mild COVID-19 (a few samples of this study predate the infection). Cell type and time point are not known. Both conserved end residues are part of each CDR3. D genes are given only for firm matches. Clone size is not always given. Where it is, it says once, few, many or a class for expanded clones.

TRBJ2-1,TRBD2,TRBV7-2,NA,CASEREGGDNEQFF,TGTGCCAGCGAGCGGGAGGGAGGTGACAATGAGCAGTTCTTC
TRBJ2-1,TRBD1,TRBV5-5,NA,CASSYLGTGREQFF,TGTGCCAGCAGCTATCTCGGGACAGGCCGTGAGCAGTTCTTC
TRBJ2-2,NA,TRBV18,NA,CASSPQSIGVDTGELFF,TGTGCCAGCTCACCGCAAAGTATCGGCGTTGACACCGGGGAGCTGTTTTTT
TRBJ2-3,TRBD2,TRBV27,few,CASSVKRGADTQYF,TGTGCCAGCAGTGTCAAGCGGGGGGCAGATACGCAGTATTTT
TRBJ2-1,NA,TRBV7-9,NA,CASSLDGQQFF,TGTGCCAGCAGCTTAGACGGTCAGCAGTTCTTC
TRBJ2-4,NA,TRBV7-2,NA,CASSFRDGQNIQYF,TGTGCCAGCAGCTTCAGGGATGGGCAAAACATTCAGTACTTC
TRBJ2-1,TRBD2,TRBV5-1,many,CASSWNSGGVSNEQFF,TGCGCCAGCAGCTGGAATAGCGGGGGGGTGTCCAATGAGCAGTTCTTC
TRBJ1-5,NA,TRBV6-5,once,CASSRLEDQHQHF,TGTGCCAGCAGCCGACTAGAGGACCAGCACCAGCATTTT
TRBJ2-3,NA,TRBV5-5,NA,CASSLEAGSTDTQYF,TGTGCCAGCAGCTTGGAGGCAGGGAGCACAGATACGCAGTATTTT
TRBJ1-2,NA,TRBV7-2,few,CASSLGGTYGYTF,TGTGCCAGCAGCTTGGGAGGGACTTATGGCTACACCTTC
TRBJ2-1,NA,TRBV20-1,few,CSASRGTYNEQFF,TGCAGTGCTAGCAGAGGGACCTACAATGAGCAGTTCTTC
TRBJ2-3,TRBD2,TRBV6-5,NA,CASSSPSGTDTQYF,TGTGCCAGCAGTTCCCCTAGCGGGACAGATACGCAGTATTTT
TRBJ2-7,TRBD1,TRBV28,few,CASSLGQGRTYEQYF,TGTGCCAGCAGTTTGGGACAGGGGCGAACCTACGAGCAGTACTTC
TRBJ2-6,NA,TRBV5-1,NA,CASSLAGSSGANVLTF,TGCGCCAGCAGCTTGGCAGGAAGCTCTGGGGCCAACGTCCTGACTTTC
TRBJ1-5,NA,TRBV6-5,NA,CASSYSAIGQPQHF,TGTGCCAGCAGTTACTCGGCGATCGGTCAGCCCCAGCATTTT
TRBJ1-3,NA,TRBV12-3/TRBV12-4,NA,CASSLQGIRNTIYF,TGTGCCAGCAGTTTGCAGGGGATTAGAAACACCATATATTTT
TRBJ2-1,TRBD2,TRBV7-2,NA,CASSEAGGPLYNEQFF,TGTGCCAGCAGCGAAGCGGGGGGGCCACTCTACAATGAGCAGTTCTTC
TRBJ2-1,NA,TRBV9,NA,CASSVGSARNEQFF,TGTGCCAGCAGCGTAGGGAGTGCGCGCAATGAGCAGTTCTTC
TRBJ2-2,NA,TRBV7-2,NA,CASSTGWAGELFF,TGTGCCAGCAGTACCGGTTGGGCTGGGGAGCTGTTTTTT
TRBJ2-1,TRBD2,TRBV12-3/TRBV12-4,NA,CASSAGGEGYNEQFF,TGTGCCAGCAGCGCTGGAGGGGAGGGGTACAATGAGCAGTTCTTC
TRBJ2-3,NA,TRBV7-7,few,CASSLVWGSTDTQYF,TGTGCCAGCAGCTTAGTCTGGGGTAGCACAGATACGCAGTATTTT
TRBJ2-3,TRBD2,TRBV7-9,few,CASSHESGGRIYF,TGTGCCAGCAGCCATGAGAGCGGGGGCCGCATTTATTTT
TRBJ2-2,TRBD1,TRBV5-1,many,CASTQGAVTGELFF,TGCGCCAGTACCCAGGGGGCTGTGACCGGGGAGCTGTTTTTT
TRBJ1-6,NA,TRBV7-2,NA,CASSLQSNSPLHF,TGTGCCAGCAGCTTGCAGAGTAATTCACCCCTCCACTTT
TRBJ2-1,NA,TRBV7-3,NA,CASSLTSRAATAVPYNEQFF,TGTGCCAGCAGCTTAACAAGTCGGGCTGCCACGGCCGTCCCCTACAATGAGCAGTTCTTC
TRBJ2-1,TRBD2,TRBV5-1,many,CASSAGLAGGSSSYNEQFF,TGCGCCAGCAGCGCGGGACTAGCGGGGGGTTCTAGCTCCTACAATGAGCAGTTCTTC
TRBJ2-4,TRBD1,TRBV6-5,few,CASSYRGQDKNIQYF,TGTGCCAGCAGTTACAGGGGGCAGGACAAAAACATTCAGTACTTC
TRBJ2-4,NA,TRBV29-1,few,CSVVGGRENIQYF,TGCAGCGTTGTAGGGGGGCGGGAAAACATTCAGTACTTC
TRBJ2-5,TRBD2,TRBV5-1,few,CASSFHSGGGQETQYF,TGCGCCAGCAGCTTCCATAGCGGGGGGGGCCAAGAGACCCAGTACTTC
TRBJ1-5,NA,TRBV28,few,CASSPGRGPQHF,TGTGCCAGCAGCCCTGGGAGGGGGCCCCAGCATTTT
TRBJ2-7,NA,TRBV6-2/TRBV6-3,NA,CASSFKAPWTDYEQYF,TGTGCCAGCAGCTTTAAGGCCCCTTGGACAGACTACGAGCAGTACTTC
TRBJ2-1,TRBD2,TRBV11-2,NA,CASSSLTSLTNEQFF,TGTGCCAGCAGCTCGCTGACTAGCCTGACCAATGAGCAGTTCTTC
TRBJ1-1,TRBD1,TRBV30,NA,CAWGGQGETEAFF,TGTGCCTGGGGGGGACAGGGCGAGACTGAAGCTTTCTTT
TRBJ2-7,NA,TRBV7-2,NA,CASSHRVYEQYF,TGTGCCAGCAGCCACAGGGTATACGAGCAGTACTTC
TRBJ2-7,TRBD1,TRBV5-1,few,CASSSGTGLSEQYF,TGCGCCAGCAGTTCCGGGACAGGGCTGTCCGAGCAGTACTTC
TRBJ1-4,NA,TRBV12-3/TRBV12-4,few,CASSPSRNEKLFF,TGTGCCAGCAGCCCCTCCCGAAATGAAAAACTGTTTTTT
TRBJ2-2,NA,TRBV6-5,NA,CASSRSGWYTGELFF,TGTGCCAGCTCCCGATCAGGGTGGTACACCGGGGAGCTGTTTTTT
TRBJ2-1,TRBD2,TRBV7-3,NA,CASSWTSGNEQFF,TGTGCCAGCAGCTGGACTAGCGGGAATGAGCAGTTCTTC
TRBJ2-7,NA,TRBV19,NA,CASSKSGTGSYEQYF,TGTGCCAGTAGTAAATCCGGGACTGGCTCCTACGAGCAGTACTTC
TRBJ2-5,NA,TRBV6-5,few,CASSSPGSETQYF,TGTGCCAGCAGTTCGCCAGGGTCAGAGACCCAGTACTTC
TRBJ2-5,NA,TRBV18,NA,CASSPRNRETQYF,TGTGCCAGCTCACCACGGAACAGAGAGACCCAGTACTTC
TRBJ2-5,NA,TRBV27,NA,CASSLLQGNVQTQYF,TGTGCCAGCAGTTTATTGCAGGGTAATGTACAGACCCAGTACTTC
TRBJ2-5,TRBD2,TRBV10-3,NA,CAISASGGEETQYF,TGTGCCATCAGTGCTAGCGGGGGGGAAGAGACCCAGTACTTC
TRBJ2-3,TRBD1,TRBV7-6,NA,CASSLGGQGFDTQYF,TGTGCCAGCAGCTTAGGAGGACAGGGGTTTGATACGCAGTATTTT
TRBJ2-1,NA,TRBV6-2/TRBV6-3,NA,CASSYSTLGEQFF,TGTGCCAGCAGTTACTCGACCTTGGGGGAGCAGTTCTTC
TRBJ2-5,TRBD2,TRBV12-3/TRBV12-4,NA,CASSRGTSGQETQYF,TGTGCCAGCAGCCGGGGGACTAGCGGACAAGAGACCCAGTACTTC
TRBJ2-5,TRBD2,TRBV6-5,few,CASSYSAGAQETQYF,TGTGCCAGCAGTTACTCAGCGGGAGCCCAAGAGACCCAGTACTTC
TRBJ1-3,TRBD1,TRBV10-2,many,CASTDRAGNTIYF,TGCGCCAGCACTGACAGGGCTGGAAACACCATATATTTT
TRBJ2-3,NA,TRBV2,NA,CASSSGTFSTDTQYF,TGTGCCAGCAGCTCTGGGACCTTTAGCACAGATACGCAGTATTTT
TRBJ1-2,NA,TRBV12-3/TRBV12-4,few,CASSRGAYGFYGYTF,TGTGCCAGCAGCCGTGGCGCCTATGGTTTCTATGGCTACACCTTC
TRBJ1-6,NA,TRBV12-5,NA,CASGLGLSSPLHF,TGTGCTAGTGGTTTGGGACTTAGTTCACCCCTCCACTTT